The entry that follows covers one T cell receptor beta chain sequence. The data are from a study of CD8 T cells in Susac syndrome. The authors carried out high-throughput sequencing of TCR beta. They applied it to CD8+ and CD4+ T cells obtained from blood. In the multiple sclerosis control group, patients were treatment-naive and had stable or active relapsing-remitting disease. TEMRA cells were FACS-enriched and CD8+ and CD4+ T cells negatively isolated. RNA in amounts of roughly 0.5 to 1 ug was reverse transcribed with random hexamers. Multiplex PCR with immunoSEQ amplified the TCR beta CDR3 across 54 Vbeta and 13 Jbeta. From the immunoSEQ multiplex PCR reads, TCRdb called clonotypes with MiXCR, one entry per CDR3 protein. The data contain around 140,000 distinct CDR3 sequences, approximately 95% of them singletons. CDR1 is LGHDT and CDR2 is YNNKEL in the germline V gene (reference sequence). The CDR3 has 14 residues. V was pared by 1 base and J by 7 bases, with 2 bases of the junction left unmatched.

The sample comprised CD4+ T cells from PBMCs. The source of this sequence is a human donor with multiple sclerosis. The V call is TRBV3-1, the J call TRBJ2-1, with 9 bases matching TRBD2. CDR3 residues: CASSQAAGGNEQFF. In DNA, the CDR3 is TGTGCCAGCAGCCAAGCCGCGGGAGGGAATGAGCAGTTCTTC.